A single sample gave rise to the 28 T cell receptor beta chains below, sequenced in a study of T cells in Graves' hyperthyroidism and ophthalmopathy. TCR beta CDR3 regions were amplified from RNA transcripts. HTBI primers were the set used in a first-round RT-PCR of the TCR CDR3. TCRdb re-derived calls from the multiplex PCR reads in MiXCR, one entry per CDR3 protein. The sample consists of roughly 570,000 distinct CDR3 sequences, less than 20% of them appearing once. Sequenced input: blood. The receptors here all came from a woman aged 30 to 39 with Graves' hyperthyroidism.

This clonotype was found a few times. The rearrangement uses TRBV27 and TRBJ2-1, with D possibly being TRBD2 (6 bases). Per germline, CDR1 MNHEY and CDR2 SMNVEV (reference sequence). This CDR3 has 14 amino acids. Between the trimmed V and J ends, which lost 8 bases and 7 bases, there was a span of 18 bases. CDR3 DNA sequence: TGTGCCAGCCGGTCGGGACCCGCGGGGAATGAGCAGTTCTTC. This gives the protein CASRSGPAGNEQFF.

In nucleotides, the CDR3 is TGTGCCAGCAGCCAAAGAATACTAGCGGGTAATGAGCAGTTCTTC. Protein sequence: CASSQRILAGNEQFF. The chain carries TRBV3-1 and TRBJ2-1, with 9 bases fitting TRBD2. Germline CDR1 LGHDT, CDR2 YNNKEL (reference sequence). V trimming: 2 bases; J trimming: 7 bases; junction bases outside the gene matches: 6. This CDR3 spans 15 amino acids.

This clonotype has at least ten counts. The CDR3 protein is CAWTTGTGVVEQYF. CDR3 sequence (DNA): TGTGCCTGGACTACCGGGACAGGGGTTGTCGAGCAGTACTTC. The chain recombines TRBV30 with TRBJ2-7; TRBD1 agrees at 10 bases. Germline-derived CDR1 and CDR2 are GTSNPN and SVGIG (reference sequence). CDR3 length: 14 amino acids. V lost 4 bases and J lost 6; bases outside the gene matches: 9.

This clonotype was counted between two and nine times. The J gene is TRBJ2-7, the V gene TRBV4-1; TRBD2 matches at 10 bases. The CDR3 runs 16 residues. V lost 0 bases to trimming and J lost 7 bases; unmatched junction nucleotides: 9. Germline CDR1 is MGHRA and CDR2 is YSYEKL. In DNA form, the CDR3 reads TGCGCCAGCAGCCAAGACGACCTAGCGGGAGCACGAGAGCAGTACTTC. It codes for CASSQDDLAGAREQYF.

This clonotype was observed many times. The chain recombines TRBV6-5 with TRBJ2-7; D ambiguous. CDR1 and CDR2 from the germline V gene are MNHEY and SVGAGI. V was trimmed by 4 bases and J by 0 bases, leaving 7 bases between them. CDR3 length: 13 residues. CDR3 loop: CASSSRTSYEQYF. DNA for the CDR3: TGTGCCAGCAGTTCTCGAACCTCCTACGAGCAGTACTTC.

With respect to this clonotype: One base away lies a much larger clone, so this may be a sequencing read error. The gene calls are TRBV3-1 and TRBJ1-6; D is ambiguous. Looked up from germline, CDR1 is LGHDT and CDR2 is YNNKEL (reference sequence). The CDR3 has 14 amino acids. The ends were cut back, 0 bases at V and 7 bases at J, with 7 bases in the middle. The CDR3 DNA reads as TGTGCCAGCAGCCAAGAGGCCGGAAATTCACCCCTCCACTTT. It is translated as CASSQEAGNSPLHF. Full variable domain (rest looked up from reference TRBV3-1 and TRBJ1-6): DTAVSQTPKYLVTQMGNDKSIKCEQNLGHDTMYWYKQDSKKFLKIMFSYNNKELIINETVPNRFSPKSPDKAHLNLHINSLELGDSAVYFCASSQEAGNSPLHFGNGTRLTVT.

In this sample, this clonotype turned up many times. V usage is TRBV9 and J usage is TRBJ2-1; 14 nucleotides line up with TRBD2. The CDR3 runs 20 residues. Germline CDR1 reads SGDLS; CDR2 reads YYNGEE. The V and J ends lost 0 bases and 5 bases, in that order; junction bases with no gene match: 13. This chain's CDR3 is CASSVATAGLAGVPNNEQFF. CDR3 nucleotides: TGTGCCAGCAGCGTAGCAACAGCGGGACTAGCGGGAGTTCCCAACAATGAGCAGTTCTTC.

There are many counts of this clonotype. This chain connects TRBV6-2 or TRBV6-3 to TRBJ2-7; 7 nucleotides match TRBD1. Germline V CDR1 and CDR2: MNHEY, SVGEGT. V trimming: 2 bases; J trimming: 6 bases; junction bases outside the gene matches: 10. The CDR3 has 15 amino acids. For the CDR3, the DNA is TGTGCCAGCAGTTACCTCGTTGCAGGGGGTCGCGAGCAGTACTTC. This encodes CASSYLVAGGREQYF.

Many counts were recorded for this clonotype. The CDR3 DNA follows: TGTGCCAGCAACACGGACGGAACCCAAGAGACCCAGTACTTC. Protein sequence: CASNTDGTQETQYF. The gene calls are TRBV12-3 or TRBV12-4 and TRBJ2-5, with D hard to call. The V end was cut by 7 bases, the J end by 1 base, with 13 bases between. The CDR3 sequence is 14 residues long.

In its sample, this clonotype was seen many times. The V gene is TRBV20-1, the J gene TRBJ2-3; no definite D call. Germline V gene data show CDR1 as DFQATT and CDR2 as SNEGSKA (reference sequence). Trimming left V 7 bases short and J 3 bases short, with 14 bases between. CDR3 length equals 13 residues. CDR3 sequence (DNA): TGCAGTGTAAGAGTAGTAGGGACAGATACGCAGTATTTT. Amino acid sequence: CSVRVVGTDTQYF.

This clonotype has more than one count but fewer than ten. The chain has TRBV30 and TRBJ1-3; the match to TRBD1 covers 9 bases. This CDR3 has 13 residues. Germline V gene data show CDR1 as GTSNPN and CDR2 as SVGIG (reference sequence). J was trimmed by 2 bases and V by 8 bases; bases with no gene match: 4. The CDR3 bases are TGTGCCGGACAGGGGAATACTGGAAACACCATATATTTT. Its protein product is CAGQGNTGNTIYF.

This clonotype was counted at least ten times. The chain has TRBV27 and TRBJ2-2; D uncertain. The CDR3 covers 14 residues. Germline lookup yields CDR1 MNHEY and CDR2 SMNVEV (reference sequence). V was clipped by 5 bases and J by 0 bases, with 7 bases between them. This CDR3 reads CASSLRANTGELFF. CDR3 DNA sequence: TGTGCCAGCAGTCTAAGAGCGAACACCGGGGAGCTGTTTTTT.

This clonotype was seen many times. The V call is TRBV2, the J call TRBJ2-3; perhaps TRBD1 as D (6 bases). Per germline, CDR1 SNHLY and CDR2 FYNNEI. Trimming removed 8 bases at V and 0 bases at J, with 12 bases between. The CDR3 totals 14 residues. The CDR3 DNA reads as TGTGCCAGCGGGGGACAAACTAGCACAGATACGCAGTATTTT. Its protein is CASGGQTSTDTQYF.

At least ten counts were recorded for this clonotype. The chain recombines TRBV12-3 or TRBV12-4 with TRBJ2-1; unclear D gene. V lost 2 bases, J lost 6 bases, and 14 bases lay in between. The CDR3 spans 15 residues. Written as DNA, the CDR3 is TGTGCCAGCAGTTTAAGTGTGAGTAGAGCCAATGAGCAGTTCTTC. Its protein product is CASSLSVSRANEQFF.

On this clonotype: A clone one base away is much larger, so this may be a read error. The CDR3 region has the DNA TGTGCCAGCAGTTACTCGTTGAGCTCCTACAATGAGCAGTTCTTC. Translated: CASSYSLSSYNEQFF. The chain couples TRBV6-4 to TRBJ2-1; D is ambiguous. This CDR3 is built from 15 residues. Germline lookup yields CDR1 MRHNA and CDR2 SNTAGT.

This clonotype was seen at least ten times. This chain connects TRBV14 to TRBJ2-3; the match to TRBD1 covers 9 bases. V lost 3 bases and J lost 0; bases outside the gene matches: 16. In germline, CDR1 is SGHDN, CDR2 FVKESK. This CDR3 has 20 amino acids. The CDR3 nucleotides are TGTGCCAGCAGCCACGATCAACAGGGGGCTTTTATGTGGAGCACAGATACGCAGTATTTT. This encodes CASSHDQQGAFMWSTDTQYF.

This clonotype has a count of ten or more. The CDR3 nucleotides read TGTGCCAGCAGTCTAGTGGGACAGGGGGCTGGCAACGAGCAGTACTTC. Amino acids: CASSLVGQGAGNEQYF. The V and J genes are TRBV7-9 and TRBJ2-7; 12 positions match TRBD1. With 6 bases clipped from V and 5 bases from J, the junction kept 11 bases outside the gene matches. CDR1 SEHNR and CDR2 FQNEAQ come from the germline V gene (reference sequence). The CDR3 runs to 16 residues.

This clonotype was recorded a few times. The chain employs TRBV7-3 and TRBJ1-6; D not resolved. This CDR3 comprises 15 residues. V shed 5 bases and J shed 11 bases, with 19 bases lying between them. Germline V gives CDR1 SGHTA, CDR2 FQGTGA. CDR3 region: CASSASPGYDPPLHF. The CDR3 DNA follows: TGTGCCAGCAGCGCGAGCCCGGGGTACGATCCACCCCTCCACTTT.

This clonotype was seen ten or more times. This chain connects TRBV12-3 or TRBV12-4 to TRBJ1-1; 8 bases are shared with TRBD1. The V gene end was trimmed by 6 bases and the J gene end by 5 bases; junction bases not matched to a gene: 11. CDR3 length: 15 residues. The CDR3 spells CASSTDRGSETEAFF. The CDR3 coding sequence is TGTGCCAGCAGCACCGACAGGGGCTCGGAAACTGAAGCTTTCTTT.

This clonotype was observed a few times. The rearrangement links TRBV4-2 to TRBJ2-3, with D maybe TRBD1 (5 bases). Trimming cost V 5 bases and J 5 bases, with 11 bases left between them. This CDR3 is 13 amino acids long. Germline CDR1 and CDR2: LGHNA and YNFKEQ. As DNA, the CDR3 is TGTGCCAGCAGCATCCGGACACAAGATACGCAGTATTTT. Its protein is CASSIRTQDTQYF.

At least ten counts were recorded for this clonotype. This chain joins TRBV4-1 and TRBJ1-1, with D uncertain. Germline V gene sequence: CDR1 MGHRA, CDR2 YSYEKL. Deletions cut 2 bases from V and 1 base from J, with 23 bases between. This CDR3 has 19 residues. CDR3 nucleotide sequence: TGCGCCAGCAGCCAAAAGCCGTCGACGGGGATCGTGGGGAACACTGAAGCTTTCTTT. Its translation is CASSQKPSTGIVGNTEAFF.

Only a few counts were recorded for this clonotype. A much larger clone lies one base from this, so it may be a read error. The V call is TRBV12-3 or TRBV12-4, the J call TRBJ2-7, with 12 bases aligning to TRBD2. V shed 5 bases, J shed 6 bases, and the junction held 8 bases outside the gene matches. The CDR3 is 15 amino acids. CDR3 sequence (DNA): TGTGCCAGCAGTACCGGGACTAGCGGGCCGATCGAGCAGTACTTC. Amino acids: CASSTGTSGPIEQYF.

This clonotype was found many times. This chain uses TRBV12-3 or TRBV12-4 with TRBJ2-5; D uncertain. V was trimmed by 3 bases and J by 2 bases, leaving 7 bases between them. The CDR3 length is 13 residues. CDR3 region: CASSFASQETQYF. For the CDR3, the DNA is TGTGCCAGCAGTTTCGCCAGTCAAGAGACCCAGTACTTC.

The chain recombines TRBV19 with TRBJ1-1, with D tentatively TRBD1 (6 bases). Trimming took 4 bases from V and 4 from J, leaving 19 bases between them. The CDR3 runs 16 residues. Per the germline V gene, CDR1 is LNHDA and CDR2 is SQIVND (reference sequence). The CDR3 DNA is TGTGCCAGTAGTAGAAGGGGGGGGGGCGCGGTCACTGAAGCTTTCTTT. Translation gives CASSRRGGGAVTEAFF.

The V and J genes are TRBV5-6 and TRBJ2-7; 8 bases match TRBD1. CDR3 length equals 15 residues. Germline V gene sequence: CDR1 SGHDT, CDR2 YYEEEE. With V trimmed by 2 bases and J by 5 bases, 9 bases remained unmatched. The CDR3 nucleotides are TGTGCCAGCAGCTTCTTTGACAGGGGTACCGACGAGCAGTACTTC. It yields the protein CASSFFDRGTDEQYF.

This clonotype has a handful of counts. V usage is TRBV6-1 and J usage is TRBJ2-6; 10 bases map to TRBD2. The CDR3 consists of 17 residues. Germline V CDR1 and CDR2: MNHNS, SASEGT. V lost 6 bases to trimming and J lost 4 bases; unmatched junction nucleotides: 9. In nucleotides, the CDR3 is TGTGCCAGCAGCCTAACTAGCGGGATATCGGGGGCCAACGTCCTGACTTTC. Translated: CASSLTSGISGANVLTF.

In this sample, this clonotype turned up a few times. V and J are TRBV4-2 and TRBJ2-1, with TRBD2 matching over 14 bases. This CDR3 region has 20 residues. Germline CDR1 and CDR2: LGHNA and YNFKEQ. After removal of 4 bases from V and 5 bases from J, the junction contained 16 bases not matched to a gene. CDR3 bases: TGTGCCAGCAGCCCGCGACTAGCGGGAGGGTACGAGGCCGGTAACAATGAGCAGTTCTTC. Amino acids: CASSPRLAGGYEAGNNEQFF.

This clonotype has ten or more counts. The V call is TRBV6-1, the J call TRBJ2-2; 8 nucleotides line up with TRBD1. The CDR3 contains 19 residues. V lost 6 bases and J lost 4; bases outside the gene matches: 19. Germline V gene lookup returns CDR1 MNHNS and CDR2 SASEGT. CDR3 bases: TGTGCCAGCAGCAACCCCGGCGACAGGGGTATTCACGGCACCGGGGAGCTGTTTTTT. This translates into CASSNPGDRGIHGTGELFF.